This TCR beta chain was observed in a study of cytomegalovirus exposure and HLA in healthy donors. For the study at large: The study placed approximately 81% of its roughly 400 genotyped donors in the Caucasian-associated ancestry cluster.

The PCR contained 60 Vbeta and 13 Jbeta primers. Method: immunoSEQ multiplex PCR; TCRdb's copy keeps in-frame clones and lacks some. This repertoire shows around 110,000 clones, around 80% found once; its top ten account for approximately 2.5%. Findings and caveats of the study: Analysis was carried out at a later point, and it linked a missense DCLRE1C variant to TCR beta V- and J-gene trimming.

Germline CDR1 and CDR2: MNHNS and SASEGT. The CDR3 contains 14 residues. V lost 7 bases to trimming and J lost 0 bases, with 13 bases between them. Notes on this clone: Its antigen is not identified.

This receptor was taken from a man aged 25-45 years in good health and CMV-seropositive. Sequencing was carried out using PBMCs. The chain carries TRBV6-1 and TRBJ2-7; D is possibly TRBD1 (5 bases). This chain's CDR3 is CASTAGDSSYEQYF. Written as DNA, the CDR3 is TGTGCCAGCACCGCTGGAGACAGCTCCTACGAGCAGTACTTC.